This T cell receptor beta chain was obtained from a study of blood T cell repertoires in COVID-19. Study details: The United States, Italy and Spain were the sources of the acute and convalescent COVID-19 samples.

In the source study's methods: From reference gene primer amplification, estimates of nucleated cell counts were derived. Data came from immunoSEQ multiplex PCR; TCRdb stores just in-frame clones and leaves some out. V, J and clone size derive from that table, while D and trimming were established from the DNA sequence. Among about 74,000 clones, approximately 86% were seen once, and the ten largest hold 1.5% to 2%. The CDR3 is 14 residues long. Germline-derived CDR1 and CDR2 are SGHKS and YYEKEE (reference sequence). J lost 6 bases, V lost 0 bases, and 2 bases had no gene match. The sample comprised peripheral blood. The chain carries TRBV5-5 and TRBJ2-1; 8 bases fit TRBD2. The clonotype comes from a woman older than 75 with active or convalescent COVID-19. CDR3 in amino acids: CASSLGTSFNEQFF. The CDR3 coding sequence is TGTGCCAGCAGCTTGGGGACTAGCTTCAATGAGCAGTTCTTC.